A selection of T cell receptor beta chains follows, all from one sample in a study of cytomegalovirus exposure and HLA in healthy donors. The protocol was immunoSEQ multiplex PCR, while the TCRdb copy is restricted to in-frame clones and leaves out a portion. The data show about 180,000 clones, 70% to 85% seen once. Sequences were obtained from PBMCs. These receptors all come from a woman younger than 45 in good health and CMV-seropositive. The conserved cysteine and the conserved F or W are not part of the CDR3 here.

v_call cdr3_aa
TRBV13 ASSTIGGEGEQY
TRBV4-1 ASSQDRSLDEQF
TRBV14 ASSQGQNYGYT
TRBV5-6 ASSFDLGYGGIDAYEQY
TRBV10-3 AISESPSDTQY
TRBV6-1 ASSEAPVGGTGNTIY
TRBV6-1 ASSRTGDGEKLF
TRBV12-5 ASAPHGGKLVEGQRRETQY
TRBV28 ASRPAGTAYGYT
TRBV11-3 ASSGGTSGSWSYNEQF
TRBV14 ASSQQYNEQF
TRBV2 ASRRENQPQH
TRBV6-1 ASSDGTGGIYGYT
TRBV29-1 SVGDSKNEKLF
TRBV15 ATSRDPTNQPQH
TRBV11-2 ASSRLDMAGDNYGYT
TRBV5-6 ASSWGQGARETYEQY
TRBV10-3 AIGLAGGIGANVLT
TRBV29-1 SVSSGGTDTQY
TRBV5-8 ASSLTGGPVETQY
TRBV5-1 ASSWGTSSGQETQY
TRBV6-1 ASSTGMGDQPQH
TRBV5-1 ASSSSSGGPGELF
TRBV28 ASSSTGSSSYGYT
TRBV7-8 ASSLAGQTANYGYT
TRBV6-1 ASNGLAGPYNEQF
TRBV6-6 ASGTKNHEQY
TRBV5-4 ASSSGASVNTGELF
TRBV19 ASWREQGSGYT
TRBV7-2 ASSLGTGHSEQY
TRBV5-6 ASSSGGRPETQY